A single sample is the source of the 14 T cell receptor beta chains below, sequenced in a study of shared clonotypes between healthy human individuals. TCRdb keeps only in-frame clones here, not all; method: immunoSEQ multiplex PCR. Of approximately 2,300,000 clones in the sample, 92% were seen once. Sample: naive CD4+ T cells from PBMCs. Documented subset: CD45RA+ positively selected. These receptors all stem from a man aged 18 to 29 in good health. Some clones in this sample may be carry-over from other donors' samples.

The chain's CDR3 is CASSKGLAGSYNEQFF. As DNA, the CDR3 is TGTGCCAGCAGTAAAGGGCTAGCGGGCTCCTACAATGAGCAGTTCTTC. The gene calls are TRBV6-4 and TRBJ2-1; 8 bases are a match to TRBD2. Germline CDR1 is MRHNA and CDR2 is SNTAGT. The J segment lost 0 bases and the V segment lost 5 bases, leaving 6 bases of the junction unmatched. The CDR3 loop spans 16 amino acids.

The CDR3 nucleotides are TGTGCCAGCAGCCACCACAGTACAGGGACTAACTATGGCTACACCTTC. This sequence encodes CASSHHSTGTNYGYTF. The chain is built from TRBV14 and TRBJ1-2; TRBD1 might be the D (6 bases). The CDR3 loop spans 16 amino acids. Germline assignment: CDR1 SGHDN and CDR2 FVKESK. The V end was cut by 3 bases, the J end by 0 bases, with 14 bases between. Full variable domain (missing parts from reference TRBV14 and TRBJ1-2): EAGVTQFPSHSVIEKGQTVTLRCDPISGHDNLYWYRRVMGKEIKFLLHFVKESKQDESGMPNNRFLAERTGGTYSTLKVQPAELEDSGVYFCASSHHSTGTNYGYTFGSGTRLTVV.

The chain combines TRBV5-4 with TRBJ1-2; TRBD1 matches 7 bases. V shed 4 bases and J 5 bases; nucleotides not matched to a gene: 8. Germline V gene lookup returns CDR1 SGHNT and CDR2 YYREEE (reference sequence). The CDR3 extends over 14 amino acids. The CDR3 region has the DNA TGTGCCAGCAGCCCGGACAGGTTTAGGTATGGCTACACCTTC. Translation gives CASSPDRFRYGYTF. Supplemented by reference TRBV5-4 and TRBJ1-2, the full variable domain reads ETGVTQSPTHLIKTRGQQVTLRCSSQSGHNTVSWYQQALGQGPQFIFQYYREEENGRGNFPPRFSGLQFPNYSSELNVNALELDDSALYLCASSPDRFRYGYTFGSGTRLTVV.

Here the CDR3 DNA reads TGTGCCACCTTCTCTCAGGAGGACCCCTACGAGCAGTACTTC. The encoded protein is CATFSQEDPYEQYF. The chain combines TRBV10-3 with TRBJ2-7, with a possible D match to TRBD2 (5 bases). From germline, CDR1 is ENHRY and CDR2 SYGVKD. Trimming took 10 bases from V and 2 from J, leaving 18 bases between them. CDR3 size: 14 residues.

The CDR3 DNA follows: TGTGCCAGCAGCGTACGGGGGGCGTCAGGAGATACGCAGTATTTT. This sequence encodes CASSVRGASGDTQYF. This rearrangement joins TRBV9 to TRBJ2-3; D perhaps matches TRBD2 (7 bases). In germline, CDR1 is SGDLS, CDR2 YYNGEE. V was cut by 1 base and J by 5 bases, with 14 bases left in between. This CDR3 is built from 15 residues.

The chain employs TRBV19 and TRBJ2-1, with D perhaps TRBD2 (6 bases). Germline lookup yields CDR1 LNHDA and CDR2 SQIVND (reference sequence). The CDR3 runs 12 residues. V lost 5 bases and J 6 bases, leaving 8 bases between the germline ends. The DNA of the CDR3 is TGTGCCAGTAGTGGGAGGTTCAATGAGCAGTTCTTC. Amino acids: CASSGRFNEQFF.

The V call is TRBV7-9, the J call TRBJ2-7; weak D call: TRBD1 (5 bases). Germline-derived CDR1 and CDR2 are SEHNR and FQNEAQ (reference sequence). Deletions cut 7 bases from V and 3 bases from J, with 16 bases between. The CDR3 is made up of 14 amino acids. The CDR3 DNA sequence: TGTGCCAGCATCAGGGATGGCGGTTACTACGAGCAGTACTTC. It codes for CASIRDGGYYEQYF. The complete variable domain, with remaining parts taken from reference TRBV7-9 and TRBJ2-7, reads DTGVSQNPRHKITKRGQNVTFRCDPISEHNRLYWYRQTLGQGPEFLTYFQNEAQLEKSRLLSDRFSAERPKGSFSTLEIQRTEQGDSAMYLCASIRDGGYYEQYFGPGTRLTVT.

The V gene is TRBV28, the J gene TRBJ1-1; TRBD1 might be the D (6 bases). This CDR3 region has 14 residues. The ends were cut back, 6 bases at V and 1 base at J, with 12 bases in the middle. Germline loops: CDR1 MDHEN, CDR2 SYDVKM. This CDR3 is CASSPGTSNTEAFF. DNA of the CDR3: TGTGCCAGCAGCCCGGGGACATCGAACACTGAAGCTTTCTTT.

The chain recombines TRBV7-9 with TRBJ2-5; TRBD2 might be the D (7 bases). The CDR3 runs 14 residues. Germline CDR1 SEHNR, CDR2 FQNEAQ (reference sequence). Trimming cost V 5 bases and J 4 bases, with 14 bases left between them. The CDR3 DNA follows: TGTGCCAGCAGCCGGGGGGCGTCAAGAGAGACCCAGTACTTC. It codes for CASSRGASRETQYF.

The chain couples TRBV19 to TRBJ2-5, with D unresolved. CDR3 size: 14 residues. Germline CDR1 is LNHDA and CDR2 is SQIVND (reference sequence). Trimming removed 5 bases at V and 2 bases at J, with 12 bases between. In nucleotides, the CDR3 is TGTGCCAGTAGTTACCACGGCGTACAAGAGACCCAGTACTTC. Translating gives CASSYHGVQETQYF.

This sequence joins TRBV10-1 and TRBJ2-7, with 15 bases fitting TRBD2. The CDR3 is 18 amino acids. Unmatched junction bases numbered 5, after V lost 0 bases and J lost 2 bases. The germline gives CDR1 WNHNN, CDR2 SYGVQD (reference sequence). The CDR3 region has the DNA TGCGCCAGCAGTGAGTCGGGACTAGCGGGAGGACCTCCCTACGAGCAGTACTTC. Translated: CASSESGLAGGPPYEQYF.

This chain links TRBV4-3 with TRBJ2-5, with D uncertain. The last part of the DNA fits TRBJ2-7 better; the J call may be wrong. This CDR3 region has 14 residues. Germline lookup yields CDR1 LGHNA and CDR2 YSLEER. The CDR3 DNA is TGCGCCAGCAGCCAAGAAGTAGGACCCTACGAGCAGTACTTC. Translating gives CASSQEVGPYEQYF.

V is TRBV28 and J is TRBJ2-6; D is unclear. V lost 9 bases and J 4 bases, leaving 16 bases between the germline ends. The CDR3 is 15 amino acids. CDR1 and CDR2 from the germline V gene are MDHEN and SYDVKM. This CDR3 is CASHRWGTGANVLTF. The DNA for the CDR3 is TGTGCCAGTCATCGATGGGGTACAGGGGCCAACGTCCTGACTTTC.

J is TRBJ2-5 and V is TRBV2; D remains ambiguous. Per germline, CDR1 SNHLY and CDR2 FYNNEI. The germline V and J ends were trimmed by 8 bases and 10 bases, with 8 bases remaining between them. The CDR3 spans 9 residues. CDR3 DNA sequence: TGTGCCAGCCCCGAAGGCCAGTACTTC. Its protein is CASPEGQYF.